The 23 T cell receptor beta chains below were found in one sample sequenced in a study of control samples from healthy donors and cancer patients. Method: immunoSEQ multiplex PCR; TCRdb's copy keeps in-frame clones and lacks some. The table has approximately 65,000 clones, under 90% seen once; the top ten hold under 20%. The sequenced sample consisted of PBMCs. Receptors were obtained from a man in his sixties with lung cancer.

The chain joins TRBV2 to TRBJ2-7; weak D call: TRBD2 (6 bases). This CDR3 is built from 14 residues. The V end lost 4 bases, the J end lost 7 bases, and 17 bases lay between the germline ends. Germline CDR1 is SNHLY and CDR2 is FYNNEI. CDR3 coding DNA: TGTGCCAGCAGTGTCGGAAGGGCTGCGGGGGAGCAGTACTTC. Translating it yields CASSVGRAAGEQYF.

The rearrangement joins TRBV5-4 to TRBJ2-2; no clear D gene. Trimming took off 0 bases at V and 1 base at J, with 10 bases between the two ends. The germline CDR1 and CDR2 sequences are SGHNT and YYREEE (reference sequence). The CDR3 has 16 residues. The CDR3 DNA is TGTGCCAGCAGCTTGGGGACCCTCTTGAACACCGGGGAGCTGTTTTTT. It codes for CASSLGTLLNTGELFF.

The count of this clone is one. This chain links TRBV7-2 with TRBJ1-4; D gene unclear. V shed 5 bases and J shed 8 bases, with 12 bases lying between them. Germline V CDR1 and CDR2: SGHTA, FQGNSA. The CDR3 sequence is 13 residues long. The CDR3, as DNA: TGTGCCAGCAGCGGAAGGGATTCCGAAAAACTGTTTTTT. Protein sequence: CASSGRDSEKLFF.

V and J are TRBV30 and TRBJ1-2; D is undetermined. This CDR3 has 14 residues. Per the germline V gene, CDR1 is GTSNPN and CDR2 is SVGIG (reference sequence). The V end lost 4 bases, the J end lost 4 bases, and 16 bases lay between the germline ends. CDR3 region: CAWTSPLSGYGYTF. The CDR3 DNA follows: TGTGCCTGGACGTCACCACTCTCGGGCTATGGCTACACCTTC.

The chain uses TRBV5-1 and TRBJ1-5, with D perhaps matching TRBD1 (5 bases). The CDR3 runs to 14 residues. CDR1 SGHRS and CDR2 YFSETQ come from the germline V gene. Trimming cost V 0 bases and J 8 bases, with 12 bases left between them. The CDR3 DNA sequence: TGCGCCAGCAGCTTGGCCGGGGGGACGGAGCCCCAGCATTTT. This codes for CASSLAGGTEPQHF.

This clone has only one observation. CDR3 loop: CASSRSKDTEAFF. CDR3 sequence (DNA): TGTGCCAGCAGCCGGAGTAAAGACACTGAAGCTTTCTTT. This chain uses TRBV7-6 with TRBJ1-1, with D hard to call. Trimming shortened V by 5 bases and J by 3 bases, and 10 bases separated the two germline ends. This CDR3 spans 13 amino acids. CDR1 and CDR2 from the germline V gene are SGHVS and FNYEAQ.

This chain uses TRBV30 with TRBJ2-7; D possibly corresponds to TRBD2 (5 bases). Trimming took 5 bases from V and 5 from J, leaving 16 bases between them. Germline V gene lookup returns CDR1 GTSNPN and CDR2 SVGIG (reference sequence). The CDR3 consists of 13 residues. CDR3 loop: CAWGLPEIDEQYV. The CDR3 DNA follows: TGTGCCTGGGGACTGCCGGAGATCGACGAGCAGTACGTC.

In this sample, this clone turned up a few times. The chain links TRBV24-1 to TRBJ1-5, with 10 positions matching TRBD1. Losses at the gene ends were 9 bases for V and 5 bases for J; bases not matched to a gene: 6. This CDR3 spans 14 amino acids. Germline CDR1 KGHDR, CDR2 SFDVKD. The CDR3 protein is CATLGDRGYQPQHF. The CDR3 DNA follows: TGTGCCACCCTCGGGGACAGGGGATATCAGCCCCAGCATTTT.

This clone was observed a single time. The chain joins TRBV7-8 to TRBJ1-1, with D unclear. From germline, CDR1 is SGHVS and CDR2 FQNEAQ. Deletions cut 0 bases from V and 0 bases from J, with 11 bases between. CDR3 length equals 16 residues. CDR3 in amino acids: CASSLATDGMNTEAFF. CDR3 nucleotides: TGTGCCAGCAGCTTAGCGACGGACGGGATGAACACTGAAGCTTTCTTT.

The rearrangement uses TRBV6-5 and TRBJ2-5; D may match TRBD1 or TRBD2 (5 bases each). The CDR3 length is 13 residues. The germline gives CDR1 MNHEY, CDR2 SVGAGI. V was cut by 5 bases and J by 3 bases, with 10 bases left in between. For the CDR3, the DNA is TGTGCCAGCAGTCGGGGACGTAAAGAGACCCAGTACTTC. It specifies CASSRGRKETQYF.

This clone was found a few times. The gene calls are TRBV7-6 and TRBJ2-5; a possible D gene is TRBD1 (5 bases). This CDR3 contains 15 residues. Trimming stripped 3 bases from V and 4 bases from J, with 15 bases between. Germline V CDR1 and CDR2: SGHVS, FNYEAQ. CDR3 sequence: CASSLGTQGGETQYF. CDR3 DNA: TGTGCCAGCAGCTTGGGAACCCAGGGTGGAGAGACCCAGTACTTC. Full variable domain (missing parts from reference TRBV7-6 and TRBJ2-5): GAGVSQSPRYKVTKRGQDVALRCDPISGHVSLYWYRQALGQGPEFLTYFNYEAQQDKSGLPNDRFSAERPEGSISTLTIQRTEQRDSAMYRCASSLGTQGGETQYFGPGTRLLVL.

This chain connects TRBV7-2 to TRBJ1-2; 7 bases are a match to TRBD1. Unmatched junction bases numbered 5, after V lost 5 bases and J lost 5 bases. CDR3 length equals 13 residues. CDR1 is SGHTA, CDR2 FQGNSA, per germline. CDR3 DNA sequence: TGTGCCAGCAGCGCGGGACAGTCATATGGCTACACCTTC. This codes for CASSAGQSYGYTF.

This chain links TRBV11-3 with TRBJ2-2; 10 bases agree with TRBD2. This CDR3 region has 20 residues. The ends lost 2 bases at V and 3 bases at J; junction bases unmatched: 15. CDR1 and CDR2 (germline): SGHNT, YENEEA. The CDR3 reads CASSLPFLGLASGDTGELFF. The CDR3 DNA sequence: TGTGCCAGCAGCTTACCTTTCCTGGGACTAGCGAGTGGGGACACCGGGGAGCTGTTTTTT.

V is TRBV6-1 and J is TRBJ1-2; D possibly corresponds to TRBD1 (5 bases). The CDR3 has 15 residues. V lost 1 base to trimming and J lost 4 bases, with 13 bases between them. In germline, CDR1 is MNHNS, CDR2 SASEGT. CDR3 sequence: CASSEELRGGYGYTF. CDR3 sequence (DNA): TGTGCCAGCAGTGAAGAACTGAGGGGCGGCTATGGCTACACCTTC.

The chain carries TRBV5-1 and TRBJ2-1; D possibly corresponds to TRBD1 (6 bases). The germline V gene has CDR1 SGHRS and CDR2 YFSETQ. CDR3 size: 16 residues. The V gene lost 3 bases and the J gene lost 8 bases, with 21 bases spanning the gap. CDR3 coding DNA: TGCGCCAGCAGCTCCGCTTTACAGGGAAAGATCGATGAGCAGTTCTTC. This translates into CASSSALQGKIDEQFF.

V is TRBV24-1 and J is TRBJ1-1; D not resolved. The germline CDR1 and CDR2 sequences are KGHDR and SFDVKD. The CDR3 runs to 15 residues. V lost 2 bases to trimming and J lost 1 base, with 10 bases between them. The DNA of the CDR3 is TGTGCCACCAGTGATTCCCCGCCAAGGAACACTGAAGCTTTCTTT. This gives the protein CATSDSPPRNTEAFF.

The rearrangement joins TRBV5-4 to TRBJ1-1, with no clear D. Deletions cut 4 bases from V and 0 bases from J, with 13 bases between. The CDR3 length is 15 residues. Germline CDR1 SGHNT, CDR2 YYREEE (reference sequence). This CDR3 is CASSPALALNTEAFF. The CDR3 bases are TGTGCCAGCAGCCCCGCCTTGGCCTTGAACACTGAAGCTTTCTTT.

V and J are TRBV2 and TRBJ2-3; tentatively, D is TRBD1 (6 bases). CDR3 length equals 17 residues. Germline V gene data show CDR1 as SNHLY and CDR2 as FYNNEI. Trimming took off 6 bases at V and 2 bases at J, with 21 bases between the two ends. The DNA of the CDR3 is TGTGCCAGCAGGGAAAGCCCCGACAGGCTTTCCACAGATACGCAGTATTTT. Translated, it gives CASRESPDRLSTDTQYF.

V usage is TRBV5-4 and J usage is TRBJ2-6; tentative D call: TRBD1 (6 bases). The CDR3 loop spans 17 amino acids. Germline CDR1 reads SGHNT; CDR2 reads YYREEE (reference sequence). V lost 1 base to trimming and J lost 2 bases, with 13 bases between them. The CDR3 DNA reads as TGTGCCAGCAGCTTGACAGGGTCTCGGACTGGGGCCAACGTCCTGACTTTC. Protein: CASSLTGSRTGANVLTF.

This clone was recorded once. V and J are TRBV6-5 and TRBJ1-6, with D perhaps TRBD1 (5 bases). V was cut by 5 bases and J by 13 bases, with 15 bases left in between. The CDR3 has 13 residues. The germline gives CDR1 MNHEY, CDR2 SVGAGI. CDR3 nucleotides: TGTGCCAGCAGTATAGAGACAGTCTCGCCCCTCCACTTT. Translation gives CASSIETVSPLHF.

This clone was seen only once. The CDR3 region is CASSRLTSGVNTGELFF. The DNA of the CDR3 is TGTGCCAGCAGCCGCCTTACTAGCGGGGTGAACACCGGGGAGCTGTTTTTT. This chain joins TRBV4-2 and TRBJ2-2; 10 bases fit TRBD2. J gave up 1 base and V 4 bases, and 6 bases lay outside the gene matches. This CDR3 region has 17 residues. CDR1 and CDR2 from the germline V gene are LGHNA and YNFKEQ.

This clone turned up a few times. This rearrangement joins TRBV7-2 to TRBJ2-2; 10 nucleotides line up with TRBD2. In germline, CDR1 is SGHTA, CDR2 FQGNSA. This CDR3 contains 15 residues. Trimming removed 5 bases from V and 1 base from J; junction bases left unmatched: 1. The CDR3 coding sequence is TGTGCCAGCAGCCGGACTAGCGGGAACACCGGGGAGCTGTTTTTT. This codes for CASSRTSGNTGELFF. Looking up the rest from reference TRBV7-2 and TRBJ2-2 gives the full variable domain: GAGVSQSPSNKVTEKGKDVELRCDPISGHTALYWYRQSLGQGLEFLIYFQGNSAPDKSGLPSDRFSAERTGGSVSTLTIQRTQQEDSAVYLCASSRTSGNTGELFFGEGSRLTVL.

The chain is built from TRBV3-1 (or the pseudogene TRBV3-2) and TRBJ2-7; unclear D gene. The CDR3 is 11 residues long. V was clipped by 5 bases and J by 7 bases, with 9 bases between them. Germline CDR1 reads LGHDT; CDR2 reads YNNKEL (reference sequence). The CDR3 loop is CASSFGWEQYF. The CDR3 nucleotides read TGTGCCAGCAGCTTCGGCTGGGAGCAGTACTTC.